Listed below are T cell receptor beta chains from one sample, sequenced in a study of brain T cells in children with intractable seizures. Sequenced by immunoSEQ multiplex PCR; TCRdb stores in-frame clones only, minus some. Counted here are about 340,000 clones, over 90% occurring once; the ten biggest clones make up around 6%. Sequenced here: peripheral blood, sampled approximately 5 months after surgery. Receptors originate from a boy less than two years old with tuberous sclerosis and intractable seizures. Both conserved end residues are trimmed from each CDR3. Each record gives: V gene, J gene, CDR3 protein.

TRBV7-9	TRBJ2-1	ASSPFRGVTNEQF
TRBV11-3	TRBJ2-7	ASSSPEAGEQY
TRBV7-9	TRBJ2-2	ASSVQGELF
TRBV5-1	TRBJ2-7	ASTWDSPTYEQY
TRBV11-3	TRBJ2-6	ASSLEGRTGGWTGANVLT
TRBV12-3/TRBV12-4	TRBJ1-2	ASSPGQVNGYT
TRBV24-1	TRBJ2-1	ATSDFGGHEQF
TRBV6-5	TRBJ2-1	ASRGGGQVYNEQF
TRBV7-2	TRBJ2-3	ASSLTSGRPQY
TRBV7-8	TRBJ1-1	ASSLGGRITEAF
TRBV19	TRBJ2-2	ASRRLLRAGELF
TRBV6-2/TRBV6-3	TRBJ1-1	ASSWPSTEAF
TRBV5-4	TRBJ1-2	ASSLAGSGYGYT
TRBV30	TRBJ1-4	AWSPTGNEKLF
TRBV18	TRBJ1-3	ASSPGQPRGGNTIY
TRBV30	TRBJ2-7	AWGDISSYEQY
TRBV5-1	TRBJ1-1	ASSFLQGANTEAF
TRBV5-3	TRBJ2-7	ARSVDSYEQY
TRBV3-1/TRBV3-2	TRBJ1-5	ASSRANQPQH
TRBV14	TRBJ1-4	ASSPTGNEKLF
TRBV5-1	TRBJ2-1	ASKSGGPYNEQF
TRBV28	TRBJ1-1	ASSLRGQATEAF
TRBV19	TRBJ1-5	ASSIVGQGLSNQPQH
TRBV6-5	TRBJ1-5	ASSPPGGRPQH
TRBV24-1	TRBJ1-2	ATSESGGPNAGYT
TRBV7-6	TRBJ1-1	ASSYPGTVMNTEAF
TRBV5-1	TRBJ2-1	ASSQKYNEQF
TRBV9	TRBJ2-3	ASSPGQSTDTQY
TRBV5-4	TRBJ2-3	ASSVYYTDTQY
TRBV29-1	TRBJ1-2	SDRPTGVGGYT
TRBV7-8	TRBJ2-5	ASSFFRDPVTLQETQY
TRBV30	TRBJ2-3	AWSPGRGFSDTQY
TRBV29-1	TRBJ2-7	SALTGAVSYEQY
TRBV7-9	TRBJ2-2	ASTIIEGQGALSSNTGELF
TRBV28	TRBJ2-1	ASTRAGPNEQF
TRBV4-1	TRBJ2-1	ASSHLGTSGMDEQF
TRBV7-9	TRBJ2-3	ASSLAGIQDTQY
TRBV11-3	TRBJ2-1	ASSPGTYNEQF
TRBV30	TRBJ1-3	AWSRGRSTIY
TRBV5-1	TRBJ2-7	ASSLGGTYEQY
TRBV29-1	TRBJ2-2	SVDTNTGELF
TRBV15	TRBJ1-1	ATSRVKDRWDTEAF
TRBV6-1	TRBJ1-1	ASSDSERMNTEAF
TRBV7-9	TRBJ2-3	ASSLFRAGEEDTQY
TRBV25-1	TRBJ2-3	ASSRGATDTQY
TRBV28	TRBJ2-6	ASSSPRSGANVLT
TRBV4-1	TRBJ2-3	ASSQVVWLAGVRSTDTQY
TRBV5-4	TRBJ1-1	ASSFPGHLNMNTEAF
TRBV6-5	TRBJ1-6	ASSSTGSHSPLH
TRBV19	TRBJ2-2	ASNPGQVIGHTGELF
TRBV24-1	TRBJ2-5	ATSRNTETQY
TRBV7-3	TRBJ2-7	ASSSTGCRVSYEQY
TRBV30	TRBJ1-3	AWSQTTIYSGNTIY
TRBV19	TRBJ2-7	ASSLQRGAGLEQY